The clone carrying this T cell receptor beta chain was seen more than once but under ten times. Antigen unknown. The data are from a study of T cells in Graves' hyperthyroidism and ophthalmopathy. Absent ophthalmopathy progression within 18 months defined stable Graves' hyperthyroidism. On the basis of clinical symptoms, serum thyroxine and TRAb, thyroid ultrasound and orbital computed tomography, diagnoses were made. Over 8 ml fresh peripheral blood yielded the PBMCs. This CDR3 spans 15 amino acids. V lost 10 bases and J lost 2, with 15 bases in between. Notes on the study in general: Most thyroid clonotypes with frequency above 0.001 were detected in blood.

The investigators amplified TCR beta CDR3 regions from RNA transcripts. Primed by the HTBI set, a first-round RT-PCR was run on the TCR CDR3. Each CDR3 protein gets one entry after TCRdb re-called the multiplex PCR reads with MiXCR. The sample lists about 560,000 distinct CDR3 sequences; over 15% were seen once. The sequence was collected from a woman in her late teens or twenties with Graves' hyperthyroidism. The rearrangement uses TRBV12-3 or TRBV12-4 and TRBJ2-6, with D perhaps given as TRBD1 or TRBD2 (6 bases each). The source material was blood. CDR3 DNA sequence: TGTGCCAACAGCCAGAGGGGGGCTGGGGCCAACGTCCTGACTTTC. Its protein is CANSQRGAGANVLTF.